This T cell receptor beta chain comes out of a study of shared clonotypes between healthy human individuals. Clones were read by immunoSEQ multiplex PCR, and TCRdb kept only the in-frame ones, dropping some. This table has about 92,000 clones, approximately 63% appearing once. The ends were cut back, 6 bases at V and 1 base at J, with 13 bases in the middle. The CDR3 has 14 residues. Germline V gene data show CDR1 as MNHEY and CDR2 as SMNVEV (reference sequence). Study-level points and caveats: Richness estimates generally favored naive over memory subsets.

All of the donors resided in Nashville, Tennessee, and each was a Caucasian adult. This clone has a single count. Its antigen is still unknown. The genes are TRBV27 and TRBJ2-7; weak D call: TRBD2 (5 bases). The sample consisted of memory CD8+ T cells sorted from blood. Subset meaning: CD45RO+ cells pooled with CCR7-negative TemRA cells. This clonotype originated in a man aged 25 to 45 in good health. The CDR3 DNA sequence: TGTGCCAGCAGCCTACTAGTAACTTCCTACGAGCAGTACTTC. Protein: CASSLLVTSYEQYF.